The 4 T cell receptor beta chains below all came from one sample that was sequenced in a study of cytomegalovirus exposure and HLA in healthy donors. The PCR had 60 Vbeta and 13 Jbeta primers. Produced via immunoSEQ multiplex PCR; TCRdb's table is partial and in-frame only. The table has approximately 220,000 clones, 60% to 80% seen once; the top ten hold around 1.8%. Sequencing was carried out using PBMCs. These TCRs come from a man younger than 35 in good health and CMV-seronegative.

V is TRBV5-5 and J is TRBJ2-1; unclear D gene. The CDR3 runs 13 residues. V gave up 6 bases and J gave up 8 bases, with 15 bases separating them. Germline V gene lookup returns CDR1 SGHKS and CDR2 YYEKEE (reference sequence). CDR3: CASTPPVFHEQFF. CDR3 coding DNA: TGTGCCAGCACCCCCCCAGTCTTTCATGAGCAGTTCTTC.

CDR3: CASRSGRDSNYGYTF. CDR3 sequence (DNA): TGTGCCAGCAGAAGCGGTCGGGATTCTAACTATGGCTACACCTTC. This chain connects TRBV6-6 to TRBJ1-2, with D unresolved. The CDR3 extends over 15 amino acids. CDR1 is MNHNY, CDR2 SVGAGI, per germline (reference sequence). The ends were cut back, 6 bases at V and 0 bases at J, with 14 bases in the middle.

This chain links TRBV6-6 with TRBJ1-1; D gene ambiguous. The V gene lost 6 bases and the J gene lost 7 bases, with 9 bases spanning the gap. This CDR3 comprises 11 residues. Germline V lookup: CDR1 MNHNY, CDR2 SVGAGI (reference sequence). CDR3 amino acids: CASSQLGEAFF. CDR3 nucleotide sequence: TGTGCCAGCAGCCAACTAGGTGAAGCTTTCTTT.

This clone occurred a few times. The CDR3 spells CASSLARNEQFF. CDR3 sequence (DNA): TGTGCCAGCAGTTTGGCTAGGAATGAGCAGTTCTTC. The J gene is TRBJ2-1, the V gene TRBV28; D ambiguous. Germline loops: CDR1 MDHEN, CDR2 SYDVKM. CDR3 length equals 12 residues. V shed 3 bases and J shed 7 bases, with 7 bases lying between them. Complete variable domain (other parts from reference TRBV28 and TRBJ2-1): DVKVTQSSRYLVKRTGEKVFLECVQDMDHENMFWYRQDPGLGLRLIYFSYDVKMKEKGDIPEGYSVSREKKERFSLILESASTNQTSMYLCASSLARNEQFFGPGTRLTVL.